This record covers a single TCR beta chain. Its antigen target is currently unknown. No base quality values were provided; no much bigger clone lies one nucleotide off. This sample is drawn from a study of CD8 T cells in Susac syndrome (dated by TCRdb to between 2018 and 2021). Background on the whole study: Whether CD8+ T cell activation and differentiation in Susac syndrome was antigen driven was tested using repertoire sequencing. The study compared CD8+ T cell repertoire clonality among roughly 12 healthy donors, roughly 14 Susac syndrome patients and 15 multiple sclerosis patients. The research as a whole found: The TCR sequencing and HLA analysis was acknowledged to have included a relatively small number of individuals.

The junction shows trimming of 8 bases on V and 8 bases on J, and the gene matches do not reach 12 bases of it. Measured from the cysteine to the phenylalanine, the CDR3 is 14 residues long. Only the CDR3 portion is preserved as DNA: 42 bases, with reading frame beginning at the first base. CDR1 SNHLY and CDR2 FYNNEI are derived from the germline V gene. Peripheral blood CD8+ and CD4+ T cells from healthy donors, Susac syndrome patients and multiple sclerosis patients were profiled by high-throughput TCR beta sequencing. Multiple sclerosis controls were treatment-naive patients with stable or active relapsing-remitting disease fulfilling revised McDonald criteria. CD8+ TEMRA cells were enriched by FACS, while bulk CD8+ and CD4+ T cells were purified by magnetic negative isolation. Blood was drawn into EDTA tubes, processed within 24 hours, and PBMCs were isolated by density gradient centrifugation. PBMCs intended for TCR sequencing were cryopreserved in liquid nitrogen and thawed later in a water bath at 37 degrees C. The sorted or isolated CD4+, CD8+ and CD8+ TEMRA cells reached a purity of at least 90%.

RNA was extracted using the RNeasy kit, and roughly 0.45 to 1 microgram was reverse transcribed with random hexamers. The immunoSEQ multiplex PCR assay, covering 54 Vbeta and 13 Jbeta segments, was used to amplify TCR beta CDR3 regions. PCR amplification bias was corrected using a synthetic template baseline for primer optimization and computational correction. The original pipeline was this. Reads were annotated to V, D and J genes according to IMGT and were analyzed with immunoSEQ Analyzer, with only productive sequences retained. Clonality was calculated as one minus the Shannon entropy normalized by log2 of the number of productive unique sequences. For each patient and control, public and private clones were evaluated among the 100 most prevalent clones. Clones were defined as Susac-specific if absent from the healthy and MS cohorts, from around 1,000 published viral clones and from other ImmuneACCESS disease sequences. TCRdb reprocessing: public reads trimmed at Q25 with fastp, clones called with MiXCR, in-frame beta chains kept. All rows with the same CDR3 protein become a single entry with the most common DNA and genes. V and J calls and clone size were set by TCRdb, not the authors. Across this sample there are fewer than 200,000 distinct CDR3 sequences, with 85% to 95% seen only once. The ten largest clones capture 0.15% to 0.2% of the sample.

Input material: CD8+ T cells from PBMCs. The receptor chain draws on TRBV2 and TRBJ2-1; TRBD1 matches 7 bases in the middle. This TCR derives from a human donor with multiple sclerosis. Here is the DNA: TGTGCCAGCGGGGAAGGGGACAGAGACGATGAGCAGTTCTTC. This encodes CASGEGDRDDEQFF.